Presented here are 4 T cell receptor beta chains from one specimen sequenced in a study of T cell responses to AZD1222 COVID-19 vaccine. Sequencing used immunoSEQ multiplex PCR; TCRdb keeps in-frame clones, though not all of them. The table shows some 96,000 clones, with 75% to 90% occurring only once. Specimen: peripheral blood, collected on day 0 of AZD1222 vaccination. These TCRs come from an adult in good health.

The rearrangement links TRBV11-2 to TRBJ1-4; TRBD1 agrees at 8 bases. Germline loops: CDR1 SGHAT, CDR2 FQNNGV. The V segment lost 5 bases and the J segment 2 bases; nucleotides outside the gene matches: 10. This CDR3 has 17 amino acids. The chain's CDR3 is CASSKTTGGRTNEKLFF. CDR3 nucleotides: TGTGCCAGCAGCAAGACCACAGGGGGAAGGACTAATGAAAAACTGTTTTTT.

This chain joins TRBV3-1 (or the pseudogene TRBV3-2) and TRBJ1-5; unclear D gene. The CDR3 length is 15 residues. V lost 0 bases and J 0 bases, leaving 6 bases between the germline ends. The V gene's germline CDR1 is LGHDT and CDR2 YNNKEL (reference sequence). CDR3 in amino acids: CASSQDLVSNQPQHF. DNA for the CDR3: TGTGCCAGCAGCCAAGATCTGGTTAGCAATCAGCCCCAGCATTTT.

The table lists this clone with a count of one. The CDR3 loop is CASSPRQELNYGYTF. The CDR3 DNA is TGTGCCAGCAGCCCCAGACAGGAGCTCAACTATGGCTACACCTTC. The chain employs TRBV11-2 and TRBJ1-2, with D perhaps matching TRBD1 (6 bases). The CDR3 totals 15 residues. Trimming took 5 bases from V and 2 from J, leaving 15 bases between them. From germline, CDR1 is SGHAT and CDR2 FQNNGV.

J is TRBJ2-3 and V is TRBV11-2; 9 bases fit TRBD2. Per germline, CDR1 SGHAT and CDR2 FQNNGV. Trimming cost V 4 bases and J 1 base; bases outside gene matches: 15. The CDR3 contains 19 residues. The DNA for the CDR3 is TGTGCCAGCAGCTCGGGGTATATCGCGGGGGGGCCGGGCACAGATACGCAGTATTTT. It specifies CASSSGYIAGGPGTDTQYF.